The entry that follows covers one T cell receptor (beta chain) sequence. In its sample, this clonotype was seen once. The specificity of this receptor is unknown. Base qualities are not recorded, but no much larger clone differs from it by a single base. One read alone makes for weak evidence. The library was produced with PCR. TCRdb records Illumina HiSeq 2500 as the sequencer. To normalize quantification of the TCRbeta repertoire, the TCR libraries were built with molecular barcoding that relied on unique molecular identifiers. TCRdb ran its own pipeline on the public reads, namely fastp trimming at Q25 and MiXCR clone calling, and kept in-frame beta chains. All rows with the same CDR3 protein become a single entry with the most common DNA and genes. The sample table contains fewer than 500,000 distinct CDR3 sequences; only one count was recorded for about 40% of them. The top ten clones comprise about 30% of the sample.

The V and J ends are trimmed by 1 base and 4 bases, leaving 12 bases between them. From the cysteine up to the phenylalanine, the CDR3 has a length of 15 residues. This entry keeps only the CDR3 DNA: 45 bases, framed from base 1. CDR1 and CDR2 are drawn from the germline V gene: SGHTA, FQGTGA. This entry is derived from a study of T-cell reconstitution after alpha-beta-depleted transplantation in children (dated by TCRdb to the mid-2010s). A note on the overall study: Using TCR repertoire profiling, the study quantitatively followed how T-cell immune reconstitution unfolded in children after TCRalphabeta/CD19-depleted allogeneic hematopoietic cell transplantation.

The study at large found these results: The apparently early alphabetaT-cell count recovery about two months after transplant was reportedly dependent on only several hundred rapidly expanded clones derived from non-depleted graft cells. In some patients, the high TCRbeta diversity seen at day 60 was put down to recipient T cells and intrathymic progenitors that had survived conditioning. The frequencies of hyperexpanded clones fell over the following months, and after one year, T-cell counts and TCRbeta diversity were mostly attributed to newly produced T cells.

The sample's treatment or condition label is to be understood as: allogeneic hematopoietic cell transplantation with graft depleted of TCRalphabeta T cells and CD19 B cells. Transplant recipients were children who received TCRalphabeta/CD19-depleted allogeneic hematopoietic cell grafts. The sequencing used PBMCs, collected before TCRalphabeta/CD19-depleted stem cell transplant. The sequence was obtained from a girl aged 2-10 years with aplastic anemia, due to receive a stem cell transplant. This sequence uses TRBV7-3 and TRBJ2-3; no D gene is confidently identified. The CDR3 reads as follows: CASSLSVGTADTQYF. The DNA sequence is given as TGTGCCAGCAGCTTAAGCGTCGGCACAGCAGATACGCAGTATTTT.